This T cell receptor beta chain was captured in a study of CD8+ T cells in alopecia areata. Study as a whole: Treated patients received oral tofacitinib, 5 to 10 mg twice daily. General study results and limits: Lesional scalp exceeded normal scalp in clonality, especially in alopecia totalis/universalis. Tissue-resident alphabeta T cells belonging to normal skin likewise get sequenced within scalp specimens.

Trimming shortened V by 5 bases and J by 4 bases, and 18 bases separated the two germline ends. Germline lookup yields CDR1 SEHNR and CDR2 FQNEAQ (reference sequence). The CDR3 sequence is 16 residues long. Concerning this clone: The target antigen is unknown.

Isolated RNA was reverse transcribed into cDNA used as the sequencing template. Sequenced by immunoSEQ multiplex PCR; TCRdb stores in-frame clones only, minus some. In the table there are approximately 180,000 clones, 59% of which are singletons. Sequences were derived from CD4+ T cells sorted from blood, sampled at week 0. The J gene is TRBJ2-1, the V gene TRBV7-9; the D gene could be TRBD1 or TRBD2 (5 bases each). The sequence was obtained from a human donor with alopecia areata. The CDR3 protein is CASSPRTGAPYNEQFF. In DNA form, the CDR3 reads TGTGCCAGCAGCCCAAGGACCGGGGCGCCGTACAATGAGCAGTTCTTC.